Listed below are T cell receptor beta chains from one sample, sequenced in a study of OX40 agonist ivuxolimab in advanced cancers. Only in-frame clones appear in the TCRdb table, and some are missing; sequencing was by immunoSEQ multiplex PCR. The sample lists 65,000 to 85,000 clones, 70% to 90% occurring once. Sequencing was performed on CD4+ or CD8+ T cells sorted from blood, taken in a trial of the OX40 agonist ivuxolimab. The receptor set was obtained from an adult with an advanced solid tumor such as melanoma, head and neck, liver or kidney cancer. Each CDR3 is given without its conserved first and last residue. Each record gives: CDR3 protein, V gene, clone size. Some rows mark clone size as missing; the rest say once, few, many or name a class of expanded clone.

cdr3_aa: ASSLDQGQQETQY
v_call: TRBV5-4
clone_size: .

cdr3_aa: SVAREGYGYT
v_call: TRBV29-1
clone_size: .

cdr3_aa: ATSLGGQTGELF
v_call: TRBV15
clone_size: once

cdr3_aa: ASSPNSGRSVLGEQY
v_call: TRBV5-1
clone_size: .

cdr3_aa: ASSEKSGIGIAGGPHEQY
v_call: TRBV6-1
clone_size: few

cdr3_aa: ASSFAHQSNQPQH
v_call: TRBV12-1
clone_size: .

cdr3_aa: ASSFGGKQY
v_call: TRBV6-5
clone_size: .

cdr3_aa: ASSEASVSYEQY
v_call: TRBV6-1
clone_size: .

cdr3_aa: ASSLTGEGETQY
v_call: TRBV11-2
clone_size: .

cdr3_aa: ASKSVGTDTQY
v_call: TRBV5-1
clone_size: .

cdr3_aa: ASSRPVNTEAF
v_call: TRBV11-2
clone_size: .

cdr3_aa: ASSPQGSLGEKLF
v_call: TRBV5-1
clone_size: .